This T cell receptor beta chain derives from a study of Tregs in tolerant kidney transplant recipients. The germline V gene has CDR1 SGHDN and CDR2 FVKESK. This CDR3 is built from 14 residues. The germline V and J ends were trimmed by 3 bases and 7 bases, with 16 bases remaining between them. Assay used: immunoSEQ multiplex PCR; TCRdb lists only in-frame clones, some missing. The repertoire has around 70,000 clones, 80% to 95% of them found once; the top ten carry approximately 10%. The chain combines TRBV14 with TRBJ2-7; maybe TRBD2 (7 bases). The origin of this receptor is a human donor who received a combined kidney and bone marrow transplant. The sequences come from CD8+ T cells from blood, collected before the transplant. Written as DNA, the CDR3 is TGTGCCAGCAGCCAGGGCAGGGGAGGGCGGGAGCAGTACTTC. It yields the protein CASSQGRGGREQYF.